The 8 T cell receptor beta chains in this list originate from one sample, sequenced in a study of blood T cell repertoires in COVID-19 (dated by TCRdb to 2020 to 2021). The receptor library was made with the immunoSEQ multiplex PCR assay. Imported from immuneACCESS, the table was reduced by TCRdb to in-frame sequences with V and J called. These copies leave out some clones; in studies compared against another copy, an unresolved V gene accounts for under half, and the cause of the remainder is not known. Present in this sample are 90,000 to 120,000 clones, 88% of which were seen just once. Approximately 6.8% of the sample rests with the top ten. Sequencing was carried out using peripheral blood. The origin of the receptors is a man in his fifties or sixties with active or convalescent COVID-19.

The chain has TRBV7-8 and TRBJ2-3; D is undetermined. CDR3 length: 11 residues. Germline V gene data show CDR1 as SGHVS and CDR2 as FQNEAQ. The V and J ends lost 2 bases and 5 bases respectively, with 2 bases between them. CDR3 sequence: CASSLRDTQYF. As DNA, the CDR3 is TGTGCCAGCAGCTTACGAGATACGCAGTATTTT. The full variable domain, with the rest looked up from reference TRBV7-8 and TRBJ2-3, is GAGVSQSPRYKVAKRGQDVALRCDPISGHVSLFWYQQALGQGPEFLTYFQNEAQLDKSGLPSDRFFAERPEGSVSTLKIQRTQQEDSAVYLCASSLRDTQYFGPGTRLTVL.

The V and J genes are TRBV28 and TRBJ2-7; 12 nucleotides align to TRBD2. CDR3 size: 18 residues. Unmatched junction bases numbered 15, after V lost 3 bases and J lost 6 bases. Germline CDR1 reads MDHEN; CDR2 reads SYDVKM. CDR3 loop: CASSFYLPQTSGRPEQYF. The CDR3 region has the DNA TGTGCCAGCAGTTTCTATCTCCCCCAGACTAGCGGGAGACCCGAGCAGTACTTC.

The chain is built from TRBV28 and TRBJ1-1, with 10 nucleotides matching TRBD1. The germline gives CDR1 MDHEN, CDR2 SYDVKM. V gave up 3 bases and J gave up 0 bases; unmatched junction bases: 7. The CDR3 loop spans 17 amino acids. Written as DNA, the CDR3 is TGTGCCAGCAGTTTCGGGACAGGGGATTACATGAACACTGAAGCTTTCTTT. Its protein product is CASSFGTGDYMNTEAFF.

The J gene is TRBJ2-1, the V gene TRBV10-3; TRBD2 matches 8 bases. CDR3 length: 14 amino acids. Germline-derived CDR1 and CDR2 are ENHRY and SYGVKD. With 10 bases clipped from V and 5 bases from J, the junction kept 10 bases outside the gene matches. CDR3 nucleotides: TGTGCCACGACCGGGACTAGGGGGAACAATGAGCAGTTCTTC. Protein product: CATTGTRGNNEQFF.

The J gene is TRBJ2-1, the V gene TRBV7-8; 9 nucleotides match TRBD1. This CDR3 is 14 amino acids long. Germline values: CDR1 SGHVS, CDR2 FQNEAQ. V gave up 2 bases and J gave up 7 bases; unmatched junction bases: 3. The CDR3 loop is CASSLQDRGNEQFF. The CDR3 DNA reads TGTGCCAGCAGCTTACAGGACAGGGGAAATGAGCAGTTCTTC.

This rearrangement joins TRBV6-5 to TRBJ2-5; D might be TRBD1 (7 bases). This CDR3 region has 13 residues. V was clipped by 7 bases and J by 5 bases, with 14 bases between them. From germline, CDR1 is MNHEY and CDR2 SVGAGI. The CDR3 DNA reads as TGTGCCAGCATTCTGACAGGGAGGGAGACCCAGTACTTC. It translates to CASILTGRETQYF.

This clone was observed once. This chain joins TRBV19 and TRBJ1-1; no clear D. Looked up from germline, CDR1 is LNHDA and CDR2 is SQIVND (reference sequence). This CDR3 spans 16 amino acids. Trimming pared 1 base from V and 6 bases from J, leaving 18 bases between. CDR3 residues: CASSIAPGTIQAEAFF. DNA of the CDR3: TGTGCCAGTAGTATAGCGCCCGGAACCATTCAGGCTGAAGCTTTCTTT.

This rearrangement joins TRBV2 to TRBJ1-5; D is ambiguous. Trimming took 8 bases from V and 3 from J, leaving 14 bases between them. The CDR3 spans 14 residues. Germline V CDR1 and CDR2: SNHLY, FYNNEI. The CDR3 protein is CASWGDGDNQPQHF. CDR3 coding DNA: TGTGCCAGCTGGGGTGACGGGGACAATCAGCCCCAGCATTTT.